Listed below are T cell receptor beta chains from one sample, sequenced in a study of beta chain features in type 1 diabetes. The method was immunoSEQ multiplex PCR; TCRdb's version includes in-frame clones alone and lacks a portion of them. The sample has nearly 700,000 clones, about an eighth seen once. Sequenced sample: naive CD4+ T cells from blood. Every receptor here comes from a man aged 18 to 29 with type 1 diabetes. The CDR3 runs from the conserved cysteine through the conserved F or W. A D gene is named only where the DNA matches it firmly. Expanded clones are given a class, and other clones once, few, many or no size at all.

>TRBD1|TRBJ1-1|TRBV7-9|.
CASSSRQGSSNTEAFF
TGTGCCAGCAGCTCCCGACAGGGATCCTCAAACACTGAAGCTTTCTTT
>TRBD1|TRBJ1-5|TRBV25-1|few
CASSWGQGNQPQHF
TGTGCCAGCAGTTGGGGACAGGGAAATCAGCCCCAGCATTTT
>.|TRBJ1-1|TRBV4-1|few
CASSQEGPPGLGTEAFF
TGCGCCAGCAGCCAAGAAGGACCCCCGGGGCTGGGCACTGAAGCTTTCTTT
>.|TRBJ2-1|TRBV30|few
CAWSGGRPNEQFF
TGTGCCTGGAGCGGGGGACGTCCCAATGAGCAGTTCTTC
>.|TRBJ2-5|TRBV30|few
CAWSAYGTSRETQYF
TGTGCCTGGAGTGCTTATGGTACTAGCCGAGAGACCCAGTACTTC
>.|TRBJ1-1|TRBV7-6|few
CASSLVDVNTEAFF
TGTGCCAGCAGCTTAGTGGACGTCAACACTGAAGCTTTCTTT
>.|TRBJ1-2|TRBV29-1|.
CSAAVGGNYGYTF
TGCAGCGCGGCGGTGGGGGGAAACTATGGCTACACCTTC
>.|TRBJ1-2|TRBV7-9|.
CASGRLENYGYTF
TGTGCCAGCGGTCGGCTGGAGAACTATGGCTACACCTTC
>.|TRBJ2-7|TRBV25-1|.
CASSELGRSYEQYF
TGTGCCAGCAGTGAATTGGGACGAAGCTACGAGCAGTACTTC
>.|TRBJ2-5|TRBV30|few
CAWSMTPGETQYF
TGTGCCTGGAGTATGACCCCGGGAGAGACCCAGTACTTC
>.|TRBJ2-7|TRBV4-2|few
CASSQVGDSTYEQYF
TGTGCCAGCAGCCAAGTTGGGGATTCAACCTACGAGCAGTACTTC
>.|TRBJ2-7|TRBV29-1|few
CSVEAGRVDEQYF
TGCAGCGTTGAAGCGGGCAGGGTGGACGAGCAGTACTTC
>.|TRBJ2-3|TRBV2|few
CASSDTDTQYF
TGTGCCAGCAGCGACACAGATACGCAGTATTTT
>.|TRBJ1-2|TRBV25-1|few
CASSEPTTGSAVTF
TGTGCCAGCAGTGAACCGACCACTGGCTCCGCGGTCACCTTC
>.|TRBJ1-4|TRBV2|few
CASSERGQSTEKLFF
TGTGCCAGCAGTGAAAGAGGACAGTCGACTGAAAAACTGTTTTTT
>.|TRBJ1-5|TRBV7-2|few
CASSLDGFQPQHF
TGTGCCAGCAGCTTAGATGGTTTTCAGCCCCAGCATTTT
>.|TRBJ2-5|TRBV30|.
CAWTRMGVGETQYF
TGTGCCTGGACCAGGATGGGGGTTGGAGAGACCCAGTACTTC
>TRBD1|TRBJ1-6|TRBV28|few
CASSPGTGSPLHF
TGTGCCAGCAGTCCCGGGACAGGGTCACCCCTCCACTTT
>.|TRBJ2-5|TRBV10-3|few
CAISVSTNQETQYF
TGTGCCATCAGTGTTTCGACGAATCAAGAGACCCAGTACTTC
>.|TRBJ1-4|TRBV29-1|.
CSVATNGEKLFF
TGCAGCGTTGCAACTAATGGTGAAAAACTGTTTTTT
>TRBD2|TRBJ2-3|TRBV10-1|.
CASSEGRLAGTDTQYF
TGCGCCAGCAGTGAAGGGAGACTAGCGGGGACAGATACGCAGTATTTT
>.|TRBJ1-5|TRBV4-1|few
CASSQDRTSNQPQHF
TGCGCCAGCAGCCAAGATCGCACTAGCAATCAGCCCCAGCATTTT
>.|TRBJ1-5|TRBV7-9|once
CASSFGINQPQHF
TGTGCCAGCAGCTTTGGTATCAATCAGCCCCAGCATTTT
>.|TRBJ2-3|TRBV10-3|few
CATASGWEDTQYF
TGTGCCACGGCGTCAGGGTGGGAAGATACGCAGTATTTT
>.|TRBJ2-7|TRBV6-5|few
CASSYSPGDGYEQYF
TGTGCCAGCAGTTACTCCCCGGGGGACGGCTACGAGCAGTACTTC
>.|TRBJ2-3|TRBV5-1|.
CASSLLNTQYF
TGCGCCAGCAGCTTGCTAAATACGCAGTATTTT
>.|TRBJ1-6|TRBV7-9|.
CASSLANADNSPLHF
TGTGCCAGCAGCTTAGCGAATGCTGATAATTCACCCCTCCACTTT
>.|TRBJ1-1|TRBV5-1|.
CASSEDGNTEAFF
TGCGCCAGCAGCGAAGACGGGAACACTGAAGCTTTCTTT
>TRBD2|TRBJ2-5|TRBV9|few
CASSVDGGGLETQYF
TGTGCCAGCAGCGTAGATGGCGGGGGGCTAGAGACCCAGTACTTC
>.|TRBJ2-5|TRBV5-1|few
CASSSQRETQYF
TGCGCCAGCAGCTCCCAAAGGGAGACCCAGTACTTC
>.|TRBJ1-5|TRBV7-2|few
CASSPGHHSNQPQHF
TGTGCCAGCAGTCCAGGGCACCATAGCAATCAGCCCCAGCATTTT
>TRBD2|TRBJ2-1|TRBV9|few
CASSPGTSGGLVFSYNEQFF
TGTGCCAGCAGCCCAGGGACTAGCGGGGGGTTAGTCTTCTCCTACAATGAGCAGTTCTTC
>TRBD1|TRBJ2-6|TRBV2|.
CASSRDSSGANVLTF
TGTGCCAGCAGCAGGGACAGCTCTGGGGCCAACGTCCTGACTTTC
>.|TRBJ1-6|TRBV27|.
CASSFRGSPLHF
TGTGCCAGCAGTTTTCGGGGATCACCCCTCCACTTT
>.|TRBJ2-3|TRBV6-5|.
CASSYGRGSTDTQYF
TGTGCCAGCAGTTACGGGCGGGGTAGCACAGATACGCAGTATTTT
>.|TRBJ2-3|TRBV10-3|.
CAISESVLADTQYF
TGTGCCATCAGTGAGTCCGTCCTGGCAGATACGCAGTATTTT
>.|TRBJ1-2|TRBV2|.
CASSGSTDHGYTF
TGTGCCAGCAGTGGTTCGACAGACCATGGCTACACCTTC
>.|TRBJ2-2|TRBV5-1|.
CASSFSLSGELFF
TGCGCCAGCAGCTTTTCCCTGAGCGGGGAGCTGTTTTTT
>.|TRBJ1-1|TRBV10-3|.
CAISESSVREAFF
TGTGCCATCAGTGAGTCTTCCGTTCGTGAAGCTTTCTTT
>.|TRBJ2-5|TRBV14|.
CASSQVQETQYF
TGTGCCAGCAGCCAAGTACAAGAGACCCAGTACTTC
>.|TRBJ2-1|TRBV4-1|few
CASSQELGEQFF
TGCGCCAGCAGCCAAGAGTTGGGTGAGCAGTTCTTC
>.|TRBJ2-1|TRBV5-6|.
CASSWRPPYGNEQFF
TGTGCCAGCAGCTGGAGACCTCCTTATGGCAATGAGCAGTTCTTC
>.|TRBJ1-1|TRBV5-1|.
CASSLGGLNTEAFF
TGCGCCAGCAGCTTAGGGGGGTTGAACACTGAAGCTTTCTTT
>.|TRBJ1-1|TRBV7-9|few
CATRTGNTEAFF
TGTGCCACCCGGACGGGGAACACTGAAGCTTTCTTT
>.|TRBJ1-1|TRBV5-1|.
CASSLGSEGGEAFF
TGCGCCAGCAGCTTGGGGTCGGAGGGAGGTGAAGCTTTCTTT